This entry features one TCR beta chain sequence. In the source study's methods: How many nucleated cells were present was estimated from reference gene primer amplification. TCRdb's copy holds only in-frame clones and misses some; the assay was immunoSEQ multiplex PCR. The V and J calls and the clone size are those of that table, but D and trimming were determined from the DNA. The profile covers roughly 99,000 clones, with roughly 90% appearing a single time and 4.9% taken by the ten largest. This sample stems from a study of blood T cell repertoires in COVID-19. Turning to the study itself: Some COVID-19 samples were acute and others convalescent; all came from the United States, Italy and Spain. The analysed material was cDNA or gDNA that came from T cells, B-cell-depleted T cells, or PBMCs.

Per the germline V gene, CDR1 is ENHRY and CDR2 is SYGVKD. J was trimmed by 3 bases and V by 6 bases; bases with no gene match: 5. This CDR3 contains 15 residues. The TCR comes from a middle-aged man with active or convalescent COVID-19. Sequences were obtained from peripheral blood. The chain employs TRBV10-3 and TRBJ2-1; 10 nucleotides agree with TRBD1. In DNA form, the CDR3 reads TGTGCCATCAGCGCCGGACAGGGGGGCTACAATGAGCAGTTCTTC. Translating it yields CAISAGQGGYNEQFF.